This T cell receptor (beta chain) was found in a study of blood T cell repertoires in COVID-19. Looked up from germline, CDR1 is MDHEN and CDR2 is SYDVKM. V was clipped by 7 bases and J by 9 bases, with 16 bases between them. This CDR3 contains 14 residues. Profiled with immunoSEQ multiplex PCR; TCRdb holds only in-frame clones, not every one. This sample has about 210,000 clones, with 92% found just once. This clonotype was obtained from a man aged 30-40 years with acute or convalescent COVID-19. The sequencing input was peripheral blood. V usage is TRBV28 and J usage is TRBJ1-6, with D maybe TRBD1 (6 bases). CDR3 coding DNA: TGTGCCAGCAATGTCGTGCAGGGGCGTTCACCCCTCCACTTT. Its translation is CASNVVQGRSPLHF. Using reference TRBV28 and TRBJ1-6 for the parts outside the CDR3, the full variable domain is DVKVTQSSRYLVKRTGEKVFLECVQDMDHENMFWYRQDPGLGLRLIYFSYDVKMKEKGDIPEGYSVSREKKERFSLILESASTNQTSMYLCASNVVQGRSPLHFGNGTRLTVT.